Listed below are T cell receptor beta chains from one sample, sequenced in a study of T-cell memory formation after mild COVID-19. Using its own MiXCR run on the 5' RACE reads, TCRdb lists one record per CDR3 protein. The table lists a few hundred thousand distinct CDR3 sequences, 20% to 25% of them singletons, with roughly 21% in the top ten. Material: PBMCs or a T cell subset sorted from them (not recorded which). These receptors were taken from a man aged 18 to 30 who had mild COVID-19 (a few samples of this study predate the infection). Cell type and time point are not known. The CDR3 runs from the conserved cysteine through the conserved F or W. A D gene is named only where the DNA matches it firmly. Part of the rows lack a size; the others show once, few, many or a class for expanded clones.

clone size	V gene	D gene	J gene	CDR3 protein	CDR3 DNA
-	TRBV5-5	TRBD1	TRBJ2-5	CASSPWDRETQYF	TGTGCCAGCAGCCCTTGGGACAGGGAGACCCAGTACTTC
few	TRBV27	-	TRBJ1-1	CASSPGTGDMNTEAFF	TGTGCCAGCAGTCCCGGGACGGGCGACATGAACACTGAAGCTTTCTTT
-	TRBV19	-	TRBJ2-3	CASSIGLSRTDTQYF	TGTGCCAGTAGTATCGGCCTGAGCCGCACAGATACGCAGTATTTT
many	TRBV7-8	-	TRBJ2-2	CASSLLGLNTGELFF	TGTGCCAGCAGCTTACTGGGCTTAAACACCGGGGAGCTGTTTTTT
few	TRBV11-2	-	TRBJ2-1	CASSHPAPSYNEQFF	TGTGCCAGCAGCCACCCTGCACCCTCCTACAATGAGCAGTTCTTC
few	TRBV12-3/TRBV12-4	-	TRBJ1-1	CASSPWPGNTEAFF	TGTGCCAGCAGTCCCTGGCCCGGGAACACTGAAGCTTTCTTT
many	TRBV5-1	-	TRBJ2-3	CASFLDRDTQYF	TGCGCCAGCTTTCTAGACCGAGATACGCAGTATTTT
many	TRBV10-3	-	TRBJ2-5	CAVGSSDQETQYF	TGTGCCGTGGGTTCTAGCGACCAAGAGACCCAGTACTTC
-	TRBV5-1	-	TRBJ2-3	CASSSDGKGDTQYF	TGCGCCAGCAGTTCAGACGGGAAGGGAGATACGCAGTATTTT
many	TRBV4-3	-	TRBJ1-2	CASSQEWGSYGYTF	TGCGCCAGCAGCCAAGAATGGGGGAGCTATGGCTACACCTTC
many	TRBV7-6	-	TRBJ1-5	CASSLEDGRGPQHF	TGTGCCAGCAGCTTAGAGGACGGGCGTGGGCCCCAGCATTTT
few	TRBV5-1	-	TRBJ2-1	CASSLGEGSSYNEQFF	TGCGCCAGCAGCTTGGGTGAGGGTAGCTCCTACAATGAGCAGTTCTTC
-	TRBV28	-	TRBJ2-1	CASNPLRDIDEQFF	TGTGCCAGCAACCCATTACGGGACATCGATGAGCAGTTCTTC
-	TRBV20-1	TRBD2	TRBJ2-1	CSARDWERGPYNEQFF	TGCAGTGCTAGAGATTGGGAGCGGGGGCCGTACAATGAGCAGTTCTTC
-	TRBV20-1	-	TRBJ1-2	CSPSIANYGYTF	TGCAGTCCCTCGATTGCTAACTATGGCTACACCTTC
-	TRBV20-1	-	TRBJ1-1	CSVRYRAVYEAFF	TGCAGTGTTAGGTACCGGGCCGTCTATGAAGCTTTCTTT
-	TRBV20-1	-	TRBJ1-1	CSARWGGRTEAFF	TGCAGTGCTAGATGGGGTGGGCGTACTGAAGCTTTCTTT
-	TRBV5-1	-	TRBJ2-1	CASSLDLGRRDEQFF	TGCGCCAGCAGCTTGGATTTGGGCAGGAGGGATGAGCAGTTCTTC
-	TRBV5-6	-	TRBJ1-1	CASSLIGDTEAFF	TGTGCCAGCAGCTTGATTGGGGACACTGAAGCTTTCTTT
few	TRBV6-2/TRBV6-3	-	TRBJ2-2	CASSYSADRGGPGELFF	TGTGCCAGCAGTTACTCCGCAGACAGGGGAGGGCCCGGGGAGCTGTTTTTT
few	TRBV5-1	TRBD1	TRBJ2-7	CASRPPGQGAREQYF	TGCGCCAGCAGACCCCCGGGACAGGGGGCGAGAGAGCAGTACTTC
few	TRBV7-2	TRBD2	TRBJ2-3	CASSLVRRGGTDTQYF	TGTGCCAGCAGCTTAGTCCGCCGGGGGGGCACAGATACGCAGTATTTT
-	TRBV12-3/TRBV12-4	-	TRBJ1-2	CASSLGSLNYGYTF	TGTGCCAGCAGTTTGGGGTCCCTCAACTATGGCTACACCTTC
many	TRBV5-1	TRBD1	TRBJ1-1	CASSSQGSTEAFF	TGCGCCAGCAGCTCACAGGGGAGCACTGAAGCTTTCTTT
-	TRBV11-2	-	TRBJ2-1	CASSTERDNVSPVRFF	TGTGCCAGCAGCACCGAACGGGACAATGTGTCACCCGTACGGTTCTTC
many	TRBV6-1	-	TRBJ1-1	CASSDQGIENTEAFF	TGTGCCAGCAGCGACCAGGGTATCGAGAACACTGAAGCTTTCTTT
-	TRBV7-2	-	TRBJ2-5	CASSTLRDSPYQETQYF	TGTGCCAGCAGCACTCTTCGGGACTCGCCATACCAAGAGACCCAGTACTTC
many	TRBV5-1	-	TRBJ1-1	CASSPGSHEWTEAFF	TGCGCCAGCAGCCCGGGGTCCCATGAATGGACTGAAGCTTTCTTT